A selection of T cell receptor beta chains follows, all from one sample in a study of blood T cell repertoires in COVID-19. Data came from immunoSEQ multiplex PCR; TCRdb stores just in-frame clones and leaves some out. The data show about 140,000 clones, around nine tenths seen once. The sample was peripheral blood. The source is a woman aged 60-75 years with acute or convalescent COVID-19. The CDR3 runs from the conserved cysteine through the conserved F or W. A D gene is named only where the DNA matches it firmly. A clone size is listed for some rows: how often the clone was seen (once, few, many), or a class if it is expanded.

clone size	D gene	V gene	J gene	CDR3 length	CDR3 protein	CDR3 DNA
once	-	TRBV28	TRBJ1-5	14	CASDSRQGHQPQHF	TGTGCCAGCGACTCTCGGCAGGGGCATCAGCCCCAGCATTTT
-	TRBD1	TRBV30	TRBJ1-3	15	CAWSTGQPSGNTIYF	TGTGCCTGGAGTACGGGACAGCCCTCTGGAAACACCATATATTTT
-	-	TRBV18	TRBJ2-7	14	CASSPVRFPYEQYF	TGTGCCAGCTCACCAGTCAGGTTTCCCTACGAGCAGTACTTC
-	-	TRBV7-2	TRBJ2-5	13	CASSPGTPETQYF	TGTGCCAGCAGCCCTGGGACACCGGAGACCCAGTACTTC
-	-	TRBV28	TRBJ2-7	14	CASSLGGGGFEQYF	TGTGCCAGCAGTTTGGGGGGGGGCGGATTCGAGCAGTACTTC
-	-	TRBV20-1	TRBJ1-1	11	CSARDEAPGFF	TGCAGTGCTAGAGATGAGGCACCCGGTTTCTTT
-	-	TRBV7-2	TRBJ1-2	15	CASSLAAGENYGYTF	TGTGCCAGCAGCTTAGCAGCAGGGGAAAACTATGGCTACACCTTC
-	-	TRBV9	TRBJ1-6	14	CASSAGTGGSPLHF	TGTGCCAGCAGCGCCGGGACGGGAGGATCACCCCTCCACTTT
-	-	TRBV19	TRBJ2-7	15	CASSITVGLAYEQYF	TGTGCCAGTAGTATAACAGTCGGACTTGCCTACGAGCAGTACTTC
-	-	TRBV9	TRBJ2-2	15	CASSARGSVTGELFF	TGTGCCAGCAGCGCTCGAGGTAGCGTGACCGGGGAGCTGTTTTTT
-	-	TRBV30	TRBJ1-2	12	CAWTSGGPGYTF	TGTGCCTGGACCAGCGGAGGGCCTGGCTACACCTTC
once	-	TRBV28	TRBJ2-7	14	CASTREESTGEQYF	TGTGCCAGCACCAGAGAGGAGTCGACGGGTGAGCAGTACTTC
-	-	TRBV7-6	TRBJ1-6	13	CASRAGGLSPLHF	TGTGCCAGCAGAGCGGGGGGTTTGTCACCCCTCCACTTT
-	-	TRBV25-1	TRBJ1-1	13	CASRPTGHTEAFF	TGTGCCAGCCGACCTACAGGGCACACTGAAGCTTTCTTT
-	TRBD1	TRBV7-3	TRBJ2-7	15	CASSLRGDSSYEQYF	TGTGCCAGCAGCCTCCGAGGGGACAGCTCCTACGAGCAGTACTTC
-	-	TRBV3-1/TRBV3-2	TRBJ1-5	14	CASSQGGSNQPQHF	TGTGCCAGCAGCCAAGGGGGCAGCAATCAGCCCCAGCATTTT
-	-	TRBV19	TRBJ2-7	15	CASRPLDGGTREQYF	TGTGCCAGTAGACCCTTAGATGGGGGGACCCGCGAGCAGTACTTC
-	-	TRBV7-6	TRBJ2-1	15	CASSALGSSYNEQFF	TGTGCCAGCAGCGCATTGGGGAGCTCCTACAATGAGCAGTTCTTC
-	-	TRBV4-3	TRBJ1-2	14	CASSQASGVGGYTF	TGCGCCAGCAGCCAAGCCTCAGGGGTAGGTGGCTACACCTTC
-	TRBD1	TRBV5-1	TRBJ1-4	15	CASSLGQGSNEKLFF	TGCGCCAGCAGCTTGGGACAGGGGTCTAATGAAAAACTGTTTTTT
-	-	TRBV7-2	TRBJ2-5	12	CASSRGLETQYF	TGTGCCAGCAGCCGAGGGCTAGAGACCCAGTACTTC
-	-	TRBV9	TRBJ2-2	14	CASSVGTNTGELFF	TGTGCCAGCAGCGTTGGCACGAACACCGGGGAGCTGTTTTTT
-	TRBD2	TRBV11-2	TRBJ2-1	19	CASSQLRTSGGGSYNEQFF	TGTGCCAGCAGCCAATTGAGGACTAGCGGGGGGGGATCCTACAATGAGCAGTTCTTC
-	-	TRBV7-3	TRBJ1-2	17	CASSPIGSGLTNYGYTF	TGTGCCAGCAGCCCCATTGGATCCGGACTGACTAACTATGGCTACACCTTC
-	TRBD1	TRBV28	TRBJ1-2	14	CASSLGQGDYGYTF	TGTGCCAGCAGTTTGGGACAGGGGGATTATGGCTACACCTTC
-	-	TRBV9	TRBJ2-1	13	CASSAQGYNEQFF	TGTGCCAGCAGCGCACAGGGATACAATGAGCAGTTCTTC
-	TRBD1	TRBV28	TRBJ2-7	16	CASSGTDSSGGYEQYF	TGTGCCAGTTCCGGGACAGACTCCTCCGGTGGCTACGAGCAGTACTTC
-	-	TRBV28	TRBJ1-2	14	CASSFPGGNYGYTF	TGTGCCAGCAGTTTCCCCGGGGGGAACTATGGCTACACCTTC
-	TRBD1	TRBV5-1	TRBJ2-7	14	CASSLDRAAYEQYF	TGCGCCAGCAGCCTGGACAGGGCCGCCTACGAGCAGTACTTC
-	-	TRBV7-2	TRBJ1-2	15	CASSFQGNSNYGYTF	TGTGCCAGCAGCTTCCAGGGGAATTCGAACTATGGCTACACCTTC
-	-	TRBV6-5	TRBJ1-1	15	CASRPTAIRGTEAFF	TGTGCCAGCAGACCAACAGCAATCCGTGGCACTGAAGCTTTCTTT
-	TRBD1	TRBV10-3	TRBJ1-6	14	CAIRSTGWNSPLHF	TGTGCCATCAGGTCGACAGGGTGGAATTCACCCCTCCACTTT
-	-	TRBV6-5	TRBJ1-4	14	CASGRTATNEKLFF	TGTGCCAGCGGCCGGACAGCAACTAATGAAAAACTGTTTTTT
-	TRBD2	TRBV15	TRBJ2-1	20	CATSRDGGRLAGNTYNEQFF	TGTGCCACCAGCAGAGATGGGGGGAGACTAGCGGGCAACACCTACAATGAGCAGTTCTTC
-	TRBD1	TRBV15	TRBJ2-1	14	CATSKARDRDEQFF	TGTGCCACCAGCAAAGCCCGGGACAGGGATGAGCAGTTCTTC
-	TRBD2	TRBV19	TRBJ2-3	15	CASLKRGVSTDTQYF	TGTGCCAGCCTTAAGCGGGGTGTAAGCACAGATACGCAGTATTTT
-	-	TRBV27	TRBJ2-5	15	CASSDTDRLQETQYF	TGTGCCAGCAGCGACACAGATCGTCTACAAGAGACCCAGTACTTC
-	-	TRBV30	TRBJ2-1	13	CAWTRVANIEQFF	TGTGCCTGGACCCGAGTAGCCAATATAGAGCAGTTCTTC
-	TRBD2	TRBV4-1	TRBJ2-1	17	CASRQVGAGGFEDEQFF	TGCGCCAGCCGCCAAGTGGGAGCGGGGGGTTTTGAGGATGAGCAGTTCTTC
-	-	TRBV28	TRBJ1-2	12	CASSLGGYGYTF	TGTGCCAGCAGCCTCGGGGGGTATGGCTACACCTTC
-	-	TRBV18	TRBJ1-1	13	CASSPRPGAEAFF	TGTGCCAGCTCACCACGTCCAGGGGCGGAAGCTTTCTTT
-	-	TRBV2	TRBJ1-1	11	CASSDNIEAFF	TGTGCCAGCAGTGATAACATTGAAGCTTTCTTT
-	TRBD1	TRBV7-3	TRBJ2-7	14	CASSSRDRPHEQYF	TGTGCCAGCAGCTCTAGGGACAGGCCCCACGAGCAGTACTTC
-	-	TRBV28	TRBJ1-1	12	CASRERRTEAFF	TGTGCCAGCAGGGAGAGGAGGACTGAAGCTTTCTTT
-	-	TRBV6-5	TRBJ1-2	13	CASSLPGQLGYTF	TGTGCCAGCAGTTTGCCGGGACAATTGGGCTACACCTTC
-	-	TRBV27	TRBJ1-6	13	CASVRGVNSPLHF	TGTGCCAGCGTCCGGGGGGTTAATTCACCCCTCCACTTT
once	-	TRBV10-3	TRBJ2-3	14	CAIVDSSSTDTQYF	TGTGCCATCGTAGACAGTTCTAGCACAGATACGCAGTATTTT
once	TRBD2	TRBV4-1	TRBJ2-3	16	CASSPRLAGGGDTQYF	TGCGCCAGCAGCCCGCGACTAGCGGGGGGAGGCGATACGCAGTATTTT
-	TRBD2	TRBV7-3	TRBJ2-3	16	CASSPGRGYGTDTQYF	TGTGCCAGCAGCCCCGGGAGGGGGTACGGCACAGATACGCAGTATTTT
-	-	TRBV4-1	TRBJ2-2	15	CASSQEGQGSGELFF	TGCGCCAGCAGCCAAGAGGGGCAGGGATCCGGGGAGCTGTTTTTT
-	TRBD1	TRBV5-4	TRBJ2-4	16	CASRAGQGLAKNIQYF	TGTGCCAGCAGGGCGGGACAGGGGTTAGCCAAAAACATTCAGTACTTC
-	TRBD1	TRBV6-6	TRBJ1-2	15	CASRQQGRGYYGYTF	TGTGCCAGCAGACAACAGGGGAGAGGGTACTATGGCTACACCTTC
few	-	TRBV18	TRBJ2-7	13	CASSPQGGYEQYF	TGTGCCAGCTCACCACAGGGCGGGTACGAGCAGTACTTC
once	-	TRBV18	TRBJ2-3	14	CASSRGQNTDTQYF	TGTGCCAGCTCACGGGGACAAAACACAGATACGCAGTATTTT
-	-	TRBV11-2	TRBJ1-1	13	CASSPQARTEAFF	TGTGCCAGCAGCCCGCAGGCCCGCACTGAAGCTTTCTTT
once	-	TRBV18	TRBJ1-1	15	CASSPTSDMNTEAFF	TGTGCCAGCTCACCAACATCAGATATGAACACTGAAGCTTTCTTT
once	-	TRBV4-1	TRBJ2-5	15	CASSQDYGGGETQYF	TGCGCCAGCAGCCAAGACTATGGGGGCGGGGAGACCCAGTACTTC
-	-	TRBV21-1	TRBJ2-1	18	CASSKEWRGGPSYNEQFF	TGTGCCAGCAGCAAAGAGTGGCGGGGGGGACCTTCCTACAATGAGCAGTTCTTC
-	-	TRBV7-6	TRBJ1-6	14	CASSPGRTNSPLHF	TGTGCCAGCAGCCCAGGACGGACAAATTCACCCCTCCACTTT